This T cell receptor beta chain was sequenced in a study of CD8 T cells in Susac syndrome. Reverse transcription of roughly 0.5 to 1 ug RNA was performed with random hexamers. A multiplex approach, immunoSEQ multiplex PCR, amplified TCR beta CDR3 across 54 Vbeta and 13 Jbeta. One entry per CDR3 protein results from TCRdb running MiXCR on the immunoSEQ multiplex PCR reads. This table has fewer than 150,000 distinct CDR3 sequences, around 94% appearing once. This CDR3 contains 16 residues. CDR1 and CDR2 (germline): SGDLS, YYNGEE. Between the trimmed V and J ends, which lost 0 bases and 4 bases, there was a span of 15 bases. TEMRA cells were FACS-enriched and CD8+ and CD4+ T cells negatively isolated.

This receptor was obtained from a human donor in good health. The V and J genes are TRBV9 and TRBJ2-3; D could derive from TRBD1 or TRBD2 (6 bases each). The sequenced material came from CD8+ T cells from PBMCs. This CDR3 reads CASSVASGAHADTQYF. CDR3 DNA sequence: TGTGCCAGCAGCGTAGCGTCGGGGGCGCACGCAGATACGCAGTATTTT. Full variable domain (remainder filled in from reference TRBV9 and TRBJ2-3): DSGVTQTPKHLITATGQRVTLRCSPRSGDLSVYWYQQSLDQGLQFLIQYYNGEERAKGNILERFSAQQFPDLHSELNLSSLELGDSALYFCASSVASGAHADTQYFGPGTRLTVL.